Detailed here is one T cell receptor (beta chain). Method: immunoSEQ multiplex PCR; TCRdb's copy keeps in-frame clones and lacks some. Counted here are around 100,000 clones, approximately 89% occurring once; the ten biggest clones make up about 3%. This sample stems from a study of T cell changes during pregnancy in multiple sclerosis. Germline V lookup: CDR1 SEHNR, CDR2 FQNEAQ (reference sequence). The CDR3 extends over 16 amino acids. Germline trimming cut 1 base from V and 4 bases from J; bases unmatched to any gene: 8. Sequenced material: peripheral blood, taken after pregnancy. The V and J genes are TRBV7-9 and TRBJ2-3; 7 bases agree with TRBD2. The sequence came from a female donor with multiple sclerosis, enrolled in a pregnancy study. CDR3 residues: CASSLDGGLRADTQYF. The CDR3 DNA reads TGTGCCAGCAGCTTAGACGGGGGGTTGCGGGCAGATACGCAGTATTTT.